This TCR beta chain was captured in a study of blood T cell repertoires in COVID-19. At the level of the study: From T cells, B-cell-depleted T cells, or PBMCs came the material, which was cDNA or gDNA.

Here immunoSEQ multiplex PCR was the method, and the copy in TCRdb shows in-frame clones only, minus some. The sample has under 250,000 clones, roughly four fifths seen once. This clone has more than one count but fewer than ten. With 6 bases removed from V and 7 bases from J, the gap between germline ends came to 19 bases. Germline-derived CDR1 and CDR2 are SNHLY and FYNNEI. CDR3 length: 15 residues. The TCR comes from a woman between 55 and 75 years old with acute or convalescent COVID-19. The sequencing input was peripheral blood. The rearrangement joins TRBV2 to TRBJ1-5; possible D gene TRBD1, 5 bases. DNA of the CDR3: TGTGCCAGCAGACCGGGGGGGGGTCTTGGGCAGCCCCAGCATTTT. Protein sequence: CASRPGGGLGQPQHF.